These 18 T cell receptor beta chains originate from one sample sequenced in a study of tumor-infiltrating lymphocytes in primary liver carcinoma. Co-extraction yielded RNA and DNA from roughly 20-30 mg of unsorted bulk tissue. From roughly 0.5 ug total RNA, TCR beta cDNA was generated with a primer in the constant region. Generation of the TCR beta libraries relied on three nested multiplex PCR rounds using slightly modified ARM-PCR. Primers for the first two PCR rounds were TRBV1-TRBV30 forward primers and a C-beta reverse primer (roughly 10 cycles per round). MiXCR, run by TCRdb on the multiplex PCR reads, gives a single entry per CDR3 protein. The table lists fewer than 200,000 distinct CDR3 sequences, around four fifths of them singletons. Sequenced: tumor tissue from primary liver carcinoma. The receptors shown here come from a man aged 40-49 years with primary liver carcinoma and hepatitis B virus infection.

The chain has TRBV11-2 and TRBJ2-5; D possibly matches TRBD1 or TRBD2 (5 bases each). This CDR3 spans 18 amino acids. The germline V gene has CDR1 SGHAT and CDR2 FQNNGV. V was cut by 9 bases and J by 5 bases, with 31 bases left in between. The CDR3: CASSPSSIQGTRRETQYF. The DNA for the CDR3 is TGTGCCAGTAGTCCTAGCTCAATTCAGGGTACTCGGCGGGAGACCCAGTACTTC.

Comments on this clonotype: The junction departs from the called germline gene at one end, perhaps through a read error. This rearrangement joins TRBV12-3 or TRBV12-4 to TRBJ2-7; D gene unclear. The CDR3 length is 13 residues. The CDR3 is CVSSLLRAYEQYF. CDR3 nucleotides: TGTGTCAGCAGTTTACTCCGAGCCTACGAGCAGTACTTC.

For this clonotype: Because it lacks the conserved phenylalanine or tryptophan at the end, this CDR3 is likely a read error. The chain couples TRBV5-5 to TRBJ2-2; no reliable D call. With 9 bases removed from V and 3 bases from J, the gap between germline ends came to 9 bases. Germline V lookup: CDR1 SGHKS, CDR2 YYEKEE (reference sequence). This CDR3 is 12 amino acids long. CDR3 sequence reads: CANRLHTGELFS. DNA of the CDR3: TGTGCCAACAGACTCCACACCGGGGAGCTGTTTTCT.

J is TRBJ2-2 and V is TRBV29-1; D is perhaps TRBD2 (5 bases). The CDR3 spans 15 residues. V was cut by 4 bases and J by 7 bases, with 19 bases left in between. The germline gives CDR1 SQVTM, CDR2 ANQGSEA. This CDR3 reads CSVAGSIGRIGELFF. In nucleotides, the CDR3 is TGCAGCGTTGCGGGGAGTATAGGGCGAATCGGGGAGCTGTTTTTT.

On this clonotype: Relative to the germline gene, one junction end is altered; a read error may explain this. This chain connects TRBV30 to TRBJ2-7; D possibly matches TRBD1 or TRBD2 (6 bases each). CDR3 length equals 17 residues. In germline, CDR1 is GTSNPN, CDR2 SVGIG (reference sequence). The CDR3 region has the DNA TGTGCCCGGAGTGTAATACACGTGGGGGGCTACTACGGCGAGCAGTACTTC. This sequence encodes CARSVIHVGGYYGEQYF.

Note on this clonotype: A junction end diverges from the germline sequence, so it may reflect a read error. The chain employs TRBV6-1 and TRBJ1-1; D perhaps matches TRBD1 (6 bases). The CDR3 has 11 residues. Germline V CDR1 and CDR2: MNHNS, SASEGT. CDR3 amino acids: CVSDRNTEASF. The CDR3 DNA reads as TGTGTCAGCGACAGGAACACTGAAGCTTCCTTT.

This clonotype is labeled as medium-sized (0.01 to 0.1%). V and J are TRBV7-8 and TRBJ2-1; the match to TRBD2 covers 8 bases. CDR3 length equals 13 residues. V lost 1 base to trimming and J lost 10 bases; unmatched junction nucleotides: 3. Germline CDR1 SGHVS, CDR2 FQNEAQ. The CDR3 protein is CASSLVGRGEQFF. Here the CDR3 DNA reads TGTGCCAGCAGCTTAGTCGGGAGGGGAGAGCAGTTCTTC.

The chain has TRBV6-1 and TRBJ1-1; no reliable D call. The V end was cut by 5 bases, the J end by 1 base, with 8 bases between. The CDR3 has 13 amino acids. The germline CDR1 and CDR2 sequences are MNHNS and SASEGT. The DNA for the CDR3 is TGTGCCAGCAGTAAAGGTAGGAACACTGAAGCTTTCTTT. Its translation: CASSKGRNTEAFF.

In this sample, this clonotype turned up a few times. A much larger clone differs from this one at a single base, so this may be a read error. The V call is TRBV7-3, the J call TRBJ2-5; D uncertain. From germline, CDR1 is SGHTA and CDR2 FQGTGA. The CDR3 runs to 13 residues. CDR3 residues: CASTLKPRETQYF. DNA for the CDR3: TGTGCCAGCACCTTAAAACCCCGAGAGACCCAGTACTTC.

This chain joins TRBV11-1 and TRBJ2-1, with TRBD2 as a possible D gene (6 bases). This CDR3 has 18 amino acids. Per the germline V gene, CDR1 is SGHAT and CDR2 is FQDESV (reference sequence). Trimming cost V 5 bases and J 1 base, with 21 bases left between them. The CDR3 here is CASSLYRPAGWSYNEQFF. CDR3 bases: TGTGCCAGCAGCCTATACCGCCCCGCGGGATGGTCCTACAATGAGCAGTTCTTC.

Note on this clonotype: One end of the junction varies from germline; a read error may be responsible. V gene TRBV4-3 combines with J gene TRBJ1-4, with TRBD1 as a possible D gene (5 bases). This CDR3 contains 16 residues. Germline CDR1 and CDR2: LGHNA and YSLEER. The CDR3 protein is CASSEDLWGRNEKLFF. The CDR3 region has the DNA TGCGCCAGCAGCGAAGATCTTTGGGGACGAAATGAAAAACTGTTTTTT.

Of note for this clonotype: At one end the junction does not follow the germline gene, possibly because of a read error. CDR3: CAGSRPGSGNTEAFF. DNA for the CDR3: TGTGCCGGCAGTAGACCGGGATCGGGGAACACTGAAGCTTTCTTT. This chain connects TRBV12-3 or TRBV12-4 to TRBJ1-1; no definite D call. This CDR3 spans 15 amino acids.

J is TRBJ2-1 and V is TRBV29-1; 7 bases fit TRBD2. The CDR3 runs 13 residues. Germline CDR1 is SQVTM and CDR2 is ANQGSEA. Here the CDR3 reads CSLRDYAKNEQFF. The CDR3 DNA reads TGCAGTCTTCGGGACTATGCAAAGAATGAGCAGTTCTTC.

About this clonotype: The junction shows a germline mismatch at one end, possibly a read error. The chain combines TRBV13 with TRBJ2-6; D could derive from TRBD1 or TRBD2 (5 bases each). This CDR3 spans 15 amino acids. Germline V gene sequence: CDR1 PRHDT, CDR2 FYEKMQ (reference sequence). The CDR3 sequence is CACSSGSSGADLLTF. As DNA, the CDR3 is TGTGCCTGCAGCTCGGGGAGCTCTGGGGCCGACCTCCTGACTTTC.

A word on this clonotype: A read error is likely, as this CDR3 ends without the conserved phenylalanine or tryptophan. The CDR3 sequence: CASSLGELRPGPNTEAFL. CDR3 DNA sequence: TGTGCCAGCAGCTTAGGCGAACTCCGTCCGGGACCGAACACTGAAGCTTTCCTT. V gene TRBV7-9 combines with J gene TRBJ1-1; D perhaps matches TRBD1 (5 bases). The germline V and J ends were trimmed by 1 base and 1 base, with 19 bases remaining between them. CDR3 length: 18 amino acids. Germline CDR1 and CDR2: SEHNR and FQNEAQ (reference sequence).

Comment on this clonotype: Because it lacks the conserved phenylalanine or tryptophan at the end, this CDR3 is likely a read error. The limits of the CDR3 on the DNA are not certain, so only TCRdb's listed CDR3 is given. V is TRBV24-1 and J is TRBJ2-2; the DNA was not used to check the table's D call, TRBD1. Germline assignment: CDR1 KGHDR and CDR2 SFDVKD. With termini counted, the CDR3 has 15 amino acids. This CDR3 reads CATSEGDYDTGELFL.

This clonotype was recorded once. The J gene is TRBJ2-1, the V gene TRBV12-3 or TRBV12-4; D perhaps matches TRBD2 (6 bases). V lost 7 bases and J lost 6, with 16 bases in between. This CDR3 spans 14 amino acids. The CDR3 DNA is TGTGCCAGCATCCGAAGGAGGGTGGCCAATGAGCAGTTCTTC. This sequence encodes CASIRRRVANEQFF.

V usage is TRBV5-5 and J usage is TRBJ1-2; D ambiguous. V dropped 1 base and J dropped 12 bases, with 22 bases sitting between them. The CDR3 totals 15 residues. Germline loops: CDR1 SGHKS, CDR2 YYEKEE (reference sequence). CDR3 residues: CASSLSMETAYDHTF. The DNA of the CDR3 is TGTGCCAGCAGCTTGTCTATGGAGACGGCTTATGACCACACCTTC.